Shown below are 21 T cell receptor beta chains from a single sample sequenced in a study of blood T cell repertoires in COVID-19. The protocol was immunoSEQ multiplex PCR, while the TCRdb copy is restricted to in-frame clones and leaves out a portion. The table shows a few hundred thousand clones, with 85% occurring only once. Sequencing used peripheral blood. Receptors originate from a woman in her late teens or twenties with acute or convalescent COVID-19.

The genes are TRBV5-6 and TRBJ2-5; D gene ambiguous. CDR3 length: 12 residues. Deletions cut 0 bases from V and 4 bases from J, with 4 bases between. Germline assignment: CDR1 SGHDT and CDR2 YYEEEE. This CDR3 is CASSLASETQYF. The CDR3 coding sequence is TGTGCCAGCAGCTTGGCCTCAGAGACCCAGTACTTC.

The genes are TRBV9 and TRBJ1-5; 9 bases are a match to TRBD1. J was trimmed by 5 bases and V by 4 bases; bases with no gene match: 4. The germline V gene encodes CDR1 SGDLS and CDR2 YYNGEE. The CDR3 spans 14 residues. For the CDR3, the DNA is TGTGCCAGCAGCACAGGGGGCGTGGATCAGCCCCAGCATTTT. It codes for CASSTGGVDQPQHF.

CDR3 DNA: TGTGCTAGTGGTTTGTCGGCAGGATACAATGAGCAGTTCTTC. Its translation: CASGLSAGYNEQFF. The chain couples TRBV12-5 to TRBJ2-1; the D is unclear. The germline V and J ends were trimmed by 2 bases and 4 bases, with 9 bases remaining between them. Germline V gene lookup returns CDR1 LGHNT and CDR2 FRNRAP. The CDR3 spans 14 residues.

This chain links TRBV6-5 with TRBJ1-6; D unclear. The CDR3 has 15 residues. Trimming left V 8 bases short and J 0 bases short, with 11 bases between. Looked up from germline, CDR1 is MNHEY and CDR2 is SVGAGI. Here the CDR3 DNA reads TGTGCCAGCGTCGTCTCTCGCTCCTATAATTCACCCCTCCACTTT. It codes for CASVVSRSYNSPLHF.

CDR3 sequence reads: CATSALSDTQYF. DNA for the CDR3: TGTGCCACCAGTGCCCTTTCAGATACGCAGTATTTT. The chain carries TRBV24-1 and TRBJ2-3; no definite D call. CDR3 length: 12 residues. CDR1 and CDR2 from the germline V gene are KGHDR and SFDVKD. Trimming removed 5 bases at V and 4 bases at J, with 6 bases between.

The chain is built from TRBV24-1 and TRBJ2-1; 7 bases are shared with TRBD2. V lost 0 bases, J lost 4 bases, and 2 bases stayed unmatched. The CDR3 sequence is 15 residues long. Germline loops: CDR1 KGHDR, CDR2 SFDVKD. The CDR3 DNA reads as TGTGCCACCAGTGATTTGGGCGGGAGTTACAATGAGCAGTTCTTC. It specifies CATSDLGGSYNEQFF.

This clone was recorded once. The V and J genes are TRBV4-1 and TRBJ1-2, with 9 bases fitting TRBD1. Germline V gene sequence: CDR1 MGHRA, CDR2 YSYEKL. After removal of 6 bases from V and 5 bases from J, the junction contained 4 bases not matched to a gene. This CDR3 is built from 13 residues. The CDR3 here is CASRHGQGYGYTF. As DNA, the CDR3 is TGCGCCAGCAGACATGGACAGGGGTATGGCTACACCTTC.

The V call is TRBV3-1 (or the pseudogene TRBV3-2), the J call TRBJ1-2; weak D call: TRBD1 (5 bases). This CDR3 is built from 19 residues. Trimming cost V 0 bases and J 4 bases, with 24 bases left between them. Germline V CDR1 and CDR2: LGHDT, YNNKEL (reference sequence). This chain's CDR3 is CASSQEEEGGTTIGYGYTF. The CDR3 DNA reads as TGTGCCAGCAGCCAAGAAGAAGAGGGAGGGACCACCATAGGCTATGGCTACACCTTC.

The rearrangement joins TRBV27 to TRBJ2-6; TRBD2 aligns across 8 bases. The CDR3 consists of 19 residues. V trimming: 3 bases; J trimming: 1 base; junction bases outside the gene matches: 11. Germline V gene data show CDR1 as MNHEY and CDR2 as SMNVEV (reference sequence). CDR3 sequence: CASSFSGGPYLSGANVLTF. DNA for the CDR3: TGTGCCAGCAGTTTCTCGGGGGGGCCTTACTTATCTGGGGCCAACGTCCTGACTTTC.

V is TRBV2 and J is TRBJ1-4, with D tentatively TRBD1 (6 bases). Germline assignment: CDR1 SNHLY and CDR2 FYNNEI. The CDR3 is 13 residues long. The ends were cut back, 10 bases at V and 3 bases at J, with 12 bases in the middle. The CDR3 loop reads CATRTASNEKLFF. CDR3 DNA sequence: TGTGCCACCAGGACAGCATCTAATGAAAAACTGTTTTTT. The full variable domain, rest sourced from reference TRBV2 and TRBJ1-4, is EPEVTQTPSHQVTQMGQEVILRCVPISNHLYFYWYRQILGQKVEFLVSFYNNEISEKSEIFDDQFSVERPDGSNFTLKIRSTKLEDSAMYFCATRTASNEKLFFGSGTQLSVL.

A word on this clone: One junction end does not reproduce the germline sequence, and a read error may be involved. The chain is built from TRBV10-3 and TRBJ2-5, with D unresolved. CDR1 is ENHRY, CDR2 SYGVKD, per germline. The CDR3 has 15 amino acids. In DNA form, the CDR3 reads TGTGCCATCAGTGAGTCGTTACCTGGGCAAGGGACCCAGTACTTC. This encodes CAISESLPGQGTQYF.

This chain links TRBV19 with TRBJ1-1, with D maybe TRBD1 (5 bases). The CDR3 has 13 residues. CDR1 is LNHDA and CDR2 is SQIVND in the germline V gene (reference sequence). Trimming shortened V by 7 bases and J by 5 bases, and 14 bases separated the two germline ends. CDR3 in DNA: TGTGCCAGTACCCCCAGGGAAGGGACTGAAGCTTTCTTT. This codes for CASTPREGTEAFF.

The CDR3 protein is CASSPYQDRYNEQFF. CDR3 DNA sequence: TGTGCCAGCTCACCATACCAGGACAGGTACAATGAGCAGTTCTTC. The chain carries TRBV18 and TRBJ2-1; the match to TRBD1 covers 7 bases. The CDR3 spans 15 residues. Trimming cost V 2 bases and J 4 bases; bases outside gene matches: 5. Germline loops: CDR1 KGHSH, CDR2 LQKENI.

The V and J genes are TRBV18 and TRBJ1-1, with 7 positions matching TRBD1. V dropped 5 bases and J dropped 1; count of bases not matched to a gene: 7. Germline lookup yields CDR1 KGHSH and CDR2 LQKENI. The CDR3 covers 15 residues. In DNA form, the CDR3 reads TGTGCCAGCTCATTTCAGGGGGACTCGAACACTGAAGCTTTCTTT. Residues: CASSFQGDSNTEAFF.

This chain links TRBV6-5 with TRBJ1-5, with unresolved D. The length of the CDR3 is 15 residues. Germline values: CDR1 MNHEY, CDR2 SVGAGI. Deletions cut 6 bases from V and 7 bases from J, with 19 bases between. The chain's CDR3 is CASRGSLAKEQPQHF. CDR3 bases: TGTGCCAGCAGGGGCAGCCTGGCAAAGGAACAGCCCCAGCATTTT.

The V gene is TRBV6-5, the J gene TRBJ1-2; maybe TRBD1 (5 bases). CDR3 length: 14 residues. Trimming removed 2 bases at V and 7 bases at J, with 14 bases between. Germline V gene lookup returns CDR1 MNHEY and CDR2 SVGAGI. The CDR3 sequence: CASSYHGPGGGYTF. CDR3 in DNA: TGTGCCAGCAGTTACCACGGTCCGGGGGGTGGCTACACCTTC.

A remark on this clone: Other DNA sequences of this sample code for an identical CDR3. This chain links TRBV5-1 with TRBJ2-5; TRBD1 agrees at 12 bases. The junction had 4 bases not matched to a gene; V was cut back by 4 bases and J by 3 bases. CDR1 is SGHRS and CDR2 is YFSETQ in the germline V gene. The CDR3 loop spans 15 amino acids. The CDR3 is CASSGGTGGEETQYF. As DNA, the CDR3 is TGCGCCAGCAGCGGCGGGACAGGGGGCGAAGAGACCCAGTACTTC.

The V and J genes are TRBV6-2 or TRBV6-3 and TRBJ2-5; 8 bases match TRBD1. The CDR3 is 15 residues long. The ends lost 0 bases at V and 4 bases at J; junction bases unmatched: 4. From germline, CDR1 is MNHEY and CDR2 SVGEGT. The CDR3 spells CASSYSPDRAETQYF. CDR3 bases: TGTGCCAGCAGTTACTCTCCGGACAGGGCAGAGACCCAGTACTTC.

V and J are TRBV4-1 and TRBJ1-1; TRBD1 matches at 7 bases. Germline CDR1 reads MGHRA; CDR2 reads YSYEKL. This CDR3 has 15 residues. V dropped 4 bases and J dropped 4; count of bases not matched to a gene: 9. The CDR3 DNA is TGCGCCAGCAGCCTGGGCGACAGGGCCCCCACTGAAGCTTTCTTT. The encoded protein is CASSLGDRAPTEAFF.

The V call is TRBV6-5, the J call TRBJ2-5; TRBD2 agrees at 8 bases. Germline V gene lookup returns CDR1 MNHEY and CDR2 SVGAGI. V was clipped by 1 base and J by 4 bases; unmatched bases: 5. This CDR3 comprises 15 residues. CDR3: CASSYYGSGRETQYF. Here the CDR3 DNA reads TGTGCCAGCAGTTACTACGGGAGCGGGAGAGAGACCCAGTACTTC.

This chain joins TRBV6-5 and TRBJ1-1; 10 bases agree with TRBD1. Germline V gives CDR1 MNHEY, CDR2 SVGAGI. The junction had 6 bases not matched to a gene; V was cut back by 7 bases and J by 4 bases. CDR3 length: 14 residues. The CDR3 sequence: CASKTGGGGTEAFF. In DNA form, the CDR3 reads TGTGCCAGCAAGACAGGGGGCGGGGGCACTGAAGCTTTCTTT.